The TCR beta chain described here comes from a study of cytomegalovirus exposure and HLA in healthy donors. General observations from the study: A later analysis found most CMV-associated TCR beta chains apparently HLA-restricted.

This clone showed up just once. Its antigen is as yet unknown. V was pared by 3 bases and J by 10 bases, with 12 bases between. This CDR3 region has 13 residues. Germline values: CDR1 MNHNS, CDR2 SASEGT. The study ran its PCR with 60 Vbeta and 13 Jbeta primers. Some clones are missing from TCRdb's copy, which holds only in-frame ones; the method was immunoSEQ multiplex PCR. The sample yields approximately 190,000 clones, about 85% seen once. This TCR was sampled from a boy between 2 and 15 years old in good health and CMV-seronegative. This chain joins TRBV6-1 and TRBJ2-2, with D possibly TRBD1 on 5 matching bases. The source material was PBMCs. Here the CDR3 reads CASSEGLAEELFF. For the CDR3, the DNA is TGTGCCAGCAGTGAGGGGCTGGCCGAGGAGCTGTTTTTT.